Given below is one TCR beta chain in context. The antigen remains undetermined. This sample is drawn from a study of shared clonotypes between healthy human individuals. Study as a whole: The donors, two women and three men, were aged 18 to 49. Whole-study findings and limits: The study found lower generation probabilities in non-shared clonotypes than in those shared by all four donors. Investigators expected sequencing depth to affect clonotype sharing among donors.

Using immunoSEQ multiplex PCR, the repertoire was profiled, and TCRdb retains in-frame clones only, with some absent. The repertoire holds about 2 million clones, approximately 95% seen once, with about 1.1% in the top ten. After removal of 8 bases from V and 4 bases from J, the junction contained 15 bases not matched to a gene. The V gene's germline CDR1 is PRHDT and CDR2 FYEKMQ (reference sequence). The CDR3 spans 16 residues. Naive CD8 isolation took CD45RO-negative cells positively selected for CCR7 and excluded terminally differentiated effector memory CD45RA+ cells. Healthy HIV-negative adults without recent acute infections or vaccinations served as donors.

This chain connects TRBV13 to TRBJ1-2; 8 bases are shared with TRBD1. The sequencing input was naive CD8+ T cells sorted from blood. The receptor was isolated from a man aged 18 to 29 in good health. The CDR3 loop is CASQARDRLTRYGYTF. CDR3 in DNA: TGTGCCAGCCAGGCGAGGGACAGGCTAACCCGCTATGGCTACACCTTC.